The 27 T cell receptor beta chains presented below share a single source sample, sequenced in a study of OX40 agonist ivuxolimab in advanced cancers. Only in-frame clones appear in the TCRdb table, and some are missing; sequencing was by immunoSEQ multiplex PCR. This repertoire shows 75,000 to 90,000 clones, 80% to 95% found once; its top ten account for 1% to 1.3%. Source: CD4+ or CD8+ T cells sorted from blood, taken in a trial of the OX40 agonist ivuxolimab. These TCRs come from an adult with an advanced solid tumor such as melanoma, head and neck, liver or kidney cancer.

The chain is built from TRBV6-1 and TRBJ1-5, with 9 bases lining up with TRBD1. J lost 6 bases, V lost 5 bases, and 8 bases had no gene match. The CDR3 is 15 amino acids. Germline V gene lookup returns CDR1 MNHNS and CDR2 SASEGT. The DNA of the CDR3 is TGTGCCAGCAGTCGAGGGGGACAGGGTGGTCAGCCCCAGCATTTT. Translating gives CASSRGGQGGQPQHF.

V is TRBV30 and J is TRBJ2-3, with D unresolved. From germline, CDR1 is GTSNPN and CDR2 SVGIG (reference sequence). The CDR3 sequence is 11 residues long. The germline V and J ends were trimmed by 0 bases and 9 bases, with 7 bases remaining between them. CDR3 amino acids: CAWSVTGTQYF. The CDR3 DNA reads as TGTGCCTGGAGTGTTACTGGGACGCAGTATTTT.

Here the CDR3 reads CASSFRDGELFF. CDR3 DNA sequence: TGTGCCAGCAGCTTTAGGGACGGGGAGCTGTTTTTT. The chain joins TRBV11-3 to TRBJ2-2; D is unresolved. Trimming cost V 3 bases and J 7 bases, with 6 bases left between them. CDR1 and CDR2 (germline): SGHNT, YENEEA. The CDR3 contains 12 residues.

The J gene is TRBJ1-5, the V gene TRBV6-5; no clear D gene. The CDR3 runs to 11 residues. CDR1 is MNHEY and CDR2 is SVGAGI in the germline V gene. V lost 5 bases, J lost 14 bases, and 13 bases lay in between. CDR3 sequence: CASSEIGFKHF. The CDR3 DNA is TGTGCCAGCAGTGAAATAGGATTTAAGCATTTT.

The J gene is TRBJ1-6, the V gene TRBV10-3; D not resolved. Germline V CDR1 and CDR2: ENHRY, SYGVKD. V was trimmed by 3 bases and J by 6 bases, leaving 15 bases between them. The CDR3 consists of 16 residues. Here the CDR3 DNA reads TGTGCCATCAGTGAAACCCCGTCCGGGGTTAATTCACCCCTCCACTTT. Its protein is CAISETPSGVNSPLHF.

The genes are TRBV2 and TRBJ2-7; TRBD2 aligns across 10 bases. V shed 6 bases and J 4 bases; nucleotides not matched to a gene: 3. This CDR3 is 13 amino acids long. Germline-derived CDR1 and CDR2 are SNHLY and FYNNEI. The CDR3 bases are TGTGCCAGCAGCAGCGGGGGGGGTTACGAGCAGTACTTC. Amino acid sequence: CASSSGGGYEQYF.

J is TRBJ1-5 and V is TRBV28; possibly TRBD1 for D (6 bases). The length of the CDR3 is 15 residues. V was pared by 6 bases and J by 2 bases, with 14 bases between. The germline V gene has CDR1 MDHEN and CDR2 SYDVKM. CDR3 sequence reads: CASSNDRLGNQPQHF. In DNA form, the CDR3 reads TGTGCCAGCAGCAACGACAGGTTGGGCAATCAGCCCCAGCATTTT.

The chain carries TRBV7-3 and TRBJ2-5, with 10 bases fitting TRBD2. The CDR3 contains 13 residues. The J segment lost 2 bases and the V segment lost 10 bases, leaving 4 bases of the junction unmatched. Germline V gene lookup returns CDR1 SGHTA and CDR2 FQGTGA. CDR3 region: CATELAGQETQYF. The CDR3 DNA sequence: TGTGCCACAGAACTAGCGGGACAAGAGACCCAGTACTTC.

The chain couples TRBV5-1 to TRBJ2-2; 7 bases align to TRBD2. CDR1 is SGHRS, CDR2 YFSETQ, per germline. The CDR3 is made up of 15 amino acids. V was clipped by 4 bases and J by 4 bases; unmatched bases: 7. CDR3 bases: TGCGCCAGCAGCATTAGCGGGCCTCCCACCGGGGAGCTGTTTTTT. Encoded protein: CASSISGPPTGELFF.

The CDR3 sequence is CASSLQMNTEAFF. CDR3 coding DNA: TGTGCCAGCAGCTTGCAGATGAACACTGAAGCTTTCTTT. The rearrangement uses TRBV11-2 and TRBJ1-1; no clear D gene. Per the germline V gene, CDR1 is SGHAT and CDR2 is FQNNGV. The CDR3 contains 13 residues. The ends were cut back, 3 bases at V and 0 bases at J, with 5 bases in the middle.

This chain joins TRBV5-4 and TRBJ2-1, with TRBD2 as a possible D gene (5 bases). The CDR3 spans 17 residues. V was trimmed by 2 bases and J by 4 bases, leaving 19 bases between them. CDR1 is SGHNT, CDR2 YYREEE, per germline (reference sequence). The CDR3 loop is CASSLGPSRQMYNEQFF. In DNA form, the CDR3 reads TGTGCCAGCAGCTTAGGGCCTAGCAGACAAATGTACAATGAGCAGTTCTTC.

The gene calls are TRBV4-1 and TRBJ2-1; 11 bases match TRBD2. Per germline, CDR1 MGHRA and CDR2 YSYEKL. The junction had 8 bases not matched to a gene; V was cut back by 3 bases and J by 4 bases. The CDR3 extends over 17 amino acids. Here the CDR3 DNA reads TGCGCCAGCAGCCAGGAACCGGGACTAGCGGATTACAATGAGCAGTTCTTC. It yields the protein CASSQEPGLADYNEQFF.

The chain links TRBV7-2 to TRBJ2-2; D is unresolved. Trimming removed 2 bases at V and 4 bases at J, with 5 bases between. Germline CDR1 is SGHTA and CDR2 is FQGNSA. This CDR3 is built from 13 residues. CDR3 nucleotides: TGTGCCAGCAGCTTATGGGGCACCGGGGAGCTGTTTTTT. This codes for CASSLWGTGELFF.

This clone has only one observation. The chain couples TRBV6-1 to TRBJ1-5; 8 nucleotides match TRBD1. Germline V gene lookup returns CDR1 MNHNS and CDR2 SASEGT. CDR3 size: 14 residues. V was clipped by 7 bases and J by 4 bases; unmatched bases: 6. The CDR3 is CASMPGGGNQPQHF. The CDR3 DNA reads TGTGCCAGCATGCCAGGGGGCGGAAATCAGCCCCAGCATTTT.

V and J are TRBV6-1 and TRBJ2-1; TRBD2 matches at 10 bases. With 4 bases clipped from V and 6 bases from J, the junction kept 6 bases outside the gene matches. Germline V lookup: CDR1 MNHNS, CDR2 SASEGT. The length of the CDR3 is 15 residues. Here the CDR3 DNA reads TGTGCCAGCAGTGTCGAGCTAGCGGGAGTCAATGAGCAGTTCTTC. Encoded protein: CASSVELAGVNEQFF.

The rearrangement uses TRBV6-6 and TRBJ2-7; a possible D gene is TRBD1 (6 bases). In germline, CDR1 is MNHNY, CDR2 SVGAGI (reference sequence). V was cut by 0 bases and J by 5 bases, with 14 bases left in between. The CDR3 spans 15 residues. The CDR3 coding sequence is TGTGCCAGCAGTTACTCGAGCCAGGGGTTCCACGAGCAGTACTTC. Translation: CASSYSSQGFHEQYF.

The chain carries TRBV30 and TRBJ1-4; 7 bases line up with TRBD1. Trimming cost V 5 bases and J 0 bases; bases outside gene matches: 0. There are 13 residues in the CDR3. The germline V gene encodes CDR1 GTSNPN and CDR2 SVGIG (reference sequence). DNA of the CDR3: TGTGCCTGGCAGGGGGCAACTAATGAAAAACTGTTTTTT. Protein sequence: CAWQGATNEKLFF.

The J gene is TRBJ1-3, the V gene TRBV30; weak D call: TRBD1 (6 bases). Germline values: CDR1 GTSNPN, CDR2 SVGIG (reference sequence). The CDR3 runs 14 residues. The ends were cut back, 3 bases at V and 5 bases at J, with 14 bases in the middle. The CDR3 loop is CAWSRQVVRNTIYF. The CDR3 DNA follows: TGTGCCTGGAGCCGACAGGTTGTTAGAAACACCATATATTTT.

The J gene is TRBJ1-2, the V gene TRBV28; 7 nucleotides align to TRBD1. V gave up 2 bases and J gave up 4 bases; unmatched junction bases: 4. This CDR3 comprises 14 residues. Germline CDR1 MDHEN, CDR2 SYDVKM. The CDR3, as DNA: TGTGCCAGCAGTTTAGGGGGACAGCTCTATGGCTACACCTTC. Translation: CASSLGGQLYGYTF.

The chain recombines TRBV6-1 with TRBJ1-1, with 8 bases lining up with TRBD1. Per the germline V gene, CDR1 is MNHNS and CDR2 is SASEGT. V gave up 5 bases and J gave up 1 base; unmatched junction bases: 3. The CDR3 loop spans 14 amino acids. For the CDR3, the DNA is TGTGCCAGCAGTACAGGGGGTTGGAACACTGAAGCTTTCTTT. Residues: CASSTGGWNTEAFF.

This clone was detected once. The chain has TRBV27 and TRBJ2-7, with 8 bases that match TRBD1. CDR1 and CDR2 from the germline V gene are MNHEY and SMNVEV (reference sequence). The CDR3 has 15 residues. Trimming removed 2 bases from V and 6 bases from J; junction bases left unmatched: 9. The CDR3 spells CASSLDGQGGGEQYF. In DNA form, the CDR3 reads TGTGCCAGCAGTTTAGACGGACAGGGTGGTGGCGAGCAGTACTTC.

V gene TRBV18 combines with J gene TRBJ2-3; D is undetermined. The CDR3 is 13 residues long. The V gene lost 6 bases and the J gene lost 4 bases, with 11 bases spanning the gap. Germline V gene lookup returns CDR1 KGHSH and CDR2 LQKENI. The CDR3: CASSRPGADTQYF. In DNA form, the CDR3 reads TGTGCCAGCTCCCGACCAGGCGCAGATACGCAGTATTTT.

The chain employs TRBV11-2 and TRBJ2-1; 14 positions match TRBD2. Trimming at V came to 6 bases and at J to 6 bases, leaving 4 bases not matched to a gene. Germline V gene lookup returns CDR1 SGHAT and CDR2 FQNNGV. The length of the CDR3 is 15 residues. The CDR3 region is CASSGLAGGGNEQFF. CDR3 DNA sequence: TGTGCCAGCAGTGGACTAGCGGGAGGTGGCAATGAGCAGTTCTTC.

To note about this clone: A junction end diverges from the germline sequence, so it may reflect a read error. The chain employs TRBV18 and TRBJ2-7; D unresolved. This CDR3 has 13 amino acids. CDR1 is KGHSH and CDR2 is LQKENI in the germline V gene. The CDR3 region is CTSSTTTFHEQYF. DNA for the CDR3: TGTACCAGCTCTACCACCACATTCCACGAGCAGTACTTC.

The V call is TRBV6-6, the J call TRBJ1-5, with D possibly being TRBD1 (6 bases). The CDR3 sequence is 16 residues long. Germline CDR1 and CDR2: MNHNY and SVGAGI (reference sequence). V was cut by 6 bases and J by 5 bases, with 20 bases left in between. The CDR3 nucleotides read TGTGCCAGCAGGTTTTTACAGGGCCCCCTGCATCAGCCCCAGCATTTT. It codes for CASRFLQGPLHQPQHF.

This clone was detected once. The CDR3 sequence is CSVQQSVSEQYF. The CDR3 DNA is TGCAGCGTCCAGCAGTCAGTCTCCGAGCAGTACTTC. The chain employs TRBV29-1 and TRBJ2-7; D call uncertain. The V gene's germline CDR1 is SQVTM and CDR2 ANQGSEA. CDR3 length equals 12 residues. V dropped 6 bases and J dropped 6 bases, with 15 bases sitting between them.

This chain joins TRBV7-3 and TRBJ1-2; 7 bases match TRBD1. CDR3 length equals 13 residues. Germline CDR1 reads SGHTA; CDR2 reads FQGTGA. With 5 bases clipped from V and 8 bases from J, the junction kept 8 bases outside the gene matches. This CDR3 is CASSHRQGGGYTF. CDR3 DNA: TGTGCCAGCAGCCATCGACAGGGAGGCGGCTACACCTTC.